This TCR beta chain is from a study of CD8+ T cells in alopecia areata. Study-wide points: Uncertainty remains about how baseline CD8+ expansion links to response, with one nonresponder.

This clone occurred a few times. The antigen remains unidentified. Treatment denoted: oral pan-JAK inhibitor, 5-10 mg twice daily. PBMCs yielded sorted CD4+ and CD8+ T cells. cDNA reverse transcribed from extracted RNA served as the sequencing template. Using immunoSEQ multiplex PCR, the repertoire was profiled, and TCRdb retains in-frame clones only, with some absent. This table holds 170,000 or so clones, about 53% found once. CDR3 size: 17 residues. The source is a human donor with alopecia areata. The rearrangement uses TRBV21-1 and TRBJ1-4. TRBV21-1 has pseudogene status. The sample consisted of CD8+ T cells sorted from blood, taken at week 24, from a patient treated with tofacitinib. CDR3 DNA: TGTGCCAGCAGCAAAGGCCAGAGACGATTTCCTAATGAAAAACTGTTTTTT. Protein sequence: CASSKGQRRFPNEKLFF.